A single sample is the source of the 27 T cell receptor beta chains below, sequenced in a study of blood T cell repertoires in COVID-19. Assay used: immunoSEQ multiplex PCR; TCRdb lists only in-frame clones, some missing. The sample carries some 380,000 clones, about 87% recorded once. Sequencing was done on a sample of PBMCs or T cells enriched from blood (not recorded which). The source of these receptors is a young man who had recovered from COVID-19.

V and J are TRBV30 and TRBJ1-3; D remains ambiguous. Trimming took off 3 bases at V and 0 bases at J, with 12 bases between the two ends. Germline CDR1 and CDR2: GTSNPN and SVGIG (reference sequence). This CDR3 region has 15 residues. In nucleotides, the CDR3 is TGTGCCTGGAGGGTGACGGGGAGCTCTGGAAACACCATATATTTT. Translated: CAWRVTGSSGNTIYF.

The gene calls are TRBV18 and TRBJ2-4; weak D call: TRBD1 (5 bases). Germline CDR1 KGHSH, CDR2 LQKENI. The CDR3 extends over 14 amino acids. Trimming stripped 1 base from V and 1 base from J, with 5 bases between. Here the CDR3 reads CASSPQGAKNIQYF. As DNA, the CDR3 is TGTGCCAGCTCACCACAGGGGGCCAAAAACATTCAGTACTTC. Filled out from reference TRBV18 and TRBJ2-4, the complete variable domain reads NAGVMQNPRHLVRRRGQEARLRCSPMKGHSHVYWYRQLPEEGLKFMVYLQKENIIDESGMPKERFSAEFPKEGPSILRIQQVVRGDSAAYFCASSPQGAKNIQYFGAGTRLSVL.

The CDR3 nucleotides are TGTGCCAGCAGTTTGACAGGGGTCTACGGCTACACCTTC. It yields the protein CASSLTGVYGYTF. The V call is TRBV27, the J call TRBJ1-2; TRBD1 aligns across 8 bases. The length of the CDR3 is 13 residues. J gave up 8 bases and V 3 bases, and 5 bases lay outside the gene matches. Germline loops: CDR1 MNHEY, CDR2 SMNVEV (reference sequence).

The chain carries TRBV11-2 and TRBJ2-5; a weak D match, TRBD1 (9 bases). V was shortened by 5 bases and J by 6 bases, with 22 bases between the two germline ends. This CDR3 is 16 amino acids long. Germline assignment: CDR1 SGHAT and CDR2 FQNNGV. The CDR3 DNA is TGTGCCAGCAGCCGGGGGGGACAGGGTATCGGAAAGACCCAGTACTTC. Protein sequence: CASSRGGQGIGKTQYF.

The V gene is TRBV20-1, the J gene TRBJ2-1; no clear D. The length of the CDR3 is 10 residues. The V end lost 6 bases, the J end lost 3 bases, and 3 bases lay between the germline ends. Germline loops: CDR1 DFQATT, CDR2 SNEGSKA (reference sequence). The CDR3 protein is CSANYNEQFF. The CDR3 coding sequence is TGCAGTGCCAACTACAATGAGCAGTTCTTC.

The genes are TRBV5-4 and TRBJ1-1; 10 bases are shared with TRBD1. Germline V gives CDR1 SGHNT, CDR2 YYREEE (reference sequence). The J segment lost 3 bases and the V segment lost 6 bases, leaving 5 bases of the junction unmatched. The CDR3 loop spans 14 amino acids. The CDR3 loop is CASTPDRGDTEAFF. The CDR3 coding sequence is TGTGCCAGCACCCCGGACAGGGGGGACACTGAAGCTTTCTTT.

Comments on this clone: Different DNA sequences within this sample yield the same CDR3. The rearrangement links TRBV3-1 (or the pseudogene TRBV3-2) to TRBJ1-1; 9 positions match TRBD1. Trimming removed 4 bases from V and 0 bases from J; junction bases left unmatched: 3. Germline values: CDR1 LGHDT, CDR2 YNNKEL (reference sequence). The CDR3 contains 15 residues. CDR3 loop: CASSLGTGLNTEAFF. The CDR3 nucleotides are TGTGCCAGCAGCCTCGGGACAGGGCTGAACACTGAAGCTTTCTTT.

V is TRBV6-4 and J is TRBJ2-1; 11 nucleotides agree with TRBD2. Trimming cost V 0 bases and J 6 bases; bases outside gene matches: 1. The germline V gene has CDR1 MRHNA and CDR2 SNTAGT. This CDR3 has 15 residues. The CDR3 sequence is CASSDSSGGANEQFF. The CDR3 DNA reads TGTGCCAGCAGTGACTCTAGCGGGGGGGCCAATGAGCAGTTCTTC.

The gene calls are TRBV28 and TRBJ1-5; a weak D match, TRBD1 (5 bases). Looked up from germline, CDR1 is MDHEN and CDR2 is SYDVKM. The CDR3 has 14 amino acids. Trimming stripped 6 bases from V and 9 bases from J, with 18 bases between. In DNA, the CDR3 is TGTGCCAGCAGGCCCCCGGGGGGGGATTTGCCCCAGCATTTT. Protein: CASRPPGGDLPQHF.

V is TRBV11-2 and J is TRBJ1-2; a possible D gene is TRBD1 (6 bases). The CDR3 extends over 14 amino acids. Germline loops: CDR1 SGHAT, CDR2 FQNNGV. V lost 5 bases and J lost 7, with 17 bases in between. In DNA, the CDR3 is TGTGCCAGCAGCGGGGACGGGGGGCGCGGTGGCTACACCTTC. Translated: CASSGDGGRGGYTF.

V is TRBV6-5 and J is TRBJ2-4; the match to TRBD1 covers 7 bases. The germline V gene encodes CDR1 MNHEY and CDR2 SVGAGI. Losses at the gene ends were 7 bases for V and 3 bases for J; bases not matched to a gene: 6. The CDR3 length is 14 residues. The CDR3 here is CASIDRAGKNIQYF. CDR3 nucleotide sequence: TGTGCCAGCATCGACAGGGCAGGCAAAAACATTCAGTACTTC.

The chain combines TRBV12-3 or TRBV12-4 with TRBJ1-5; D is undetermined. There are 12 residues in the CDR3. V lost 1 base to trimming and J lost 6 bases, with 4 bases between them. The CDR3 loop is CASSLGVQPQHF. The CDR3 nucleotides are TGTGCCAGCAGTTTAGGAGTTCAGCCCCAGCATTTT.

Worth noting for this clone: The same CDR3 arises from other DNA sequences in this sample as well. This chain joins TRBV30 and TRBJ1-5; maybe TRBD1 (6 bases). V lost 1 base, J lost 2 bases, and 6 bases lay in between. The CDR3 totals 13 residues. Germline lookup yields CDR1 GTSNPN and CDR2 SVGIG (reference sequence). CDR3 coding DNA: TGTGCCTGGAGTGCAGGGGGCAATCAGCCCCAGCATTTT. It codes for CAWSAGGNQPQHF.

The chain's CDR3 is CASSEGTGGLNEKLFF. CDR3 nucleotides: TGTGCCAGCAGTGAAGGGACAGGGGGCCTTAATGAAAAACTGTTTTTT. The rearrangement uses TRBV6-1 and TRBJ1-4; the match to TRBD1 covers 11 bases. The length of the CDR3 is 16 residues. Germline V lookup: CDR1 MNHNS, CDR2 SASEGT. With V trimmed by 1 base and J by 4 bases, 2 bases remained unmatched.

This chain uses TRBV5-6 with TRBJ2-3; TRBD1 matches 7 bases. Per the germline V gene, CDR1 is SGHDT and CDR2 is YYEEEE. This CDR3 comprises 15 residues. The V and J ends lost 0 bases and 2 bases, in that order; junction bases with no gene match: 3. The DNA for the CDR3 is TGTGCCAGCAGCTTGGGGGACAGAGACACAGATACGCAGTATTTT. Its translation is CASSLGDRDTDTQYF.

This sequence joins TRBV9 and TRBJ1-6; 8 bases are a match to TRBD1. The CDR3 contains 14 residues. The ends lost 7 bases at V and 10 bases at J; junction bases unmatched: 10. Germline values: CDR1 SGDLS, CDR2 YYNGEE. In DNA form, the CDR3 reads TGTGCCAGCTCTCTTGGACAGGGCGAGTCACCCCTCCACTTT. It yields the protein CASSLGQGESPLHF.

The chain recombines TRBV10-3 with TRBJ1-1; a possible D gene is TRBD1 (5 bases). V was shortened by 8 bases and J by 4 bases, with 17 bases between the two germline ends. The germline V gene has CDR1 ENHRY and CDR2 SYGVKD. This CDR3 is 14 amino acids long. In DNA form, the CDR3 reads TGTGCCATCGGGATCAGGGATGGGGCCACTGAAGCTTTCTTT. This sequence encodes CAIGIRDGATEAFF.

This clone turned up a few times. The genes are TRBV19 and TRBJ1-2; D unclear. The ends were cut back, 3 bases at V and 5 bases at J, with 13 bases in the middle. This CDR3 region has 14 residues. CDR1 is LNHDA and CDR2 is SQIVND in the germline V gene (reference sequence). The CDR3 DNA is TGTGCCAGTAGTATCCCCGATAGCGGGTATGGCTACACCTTC. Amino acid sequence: CASSIPDSGYGYTF.

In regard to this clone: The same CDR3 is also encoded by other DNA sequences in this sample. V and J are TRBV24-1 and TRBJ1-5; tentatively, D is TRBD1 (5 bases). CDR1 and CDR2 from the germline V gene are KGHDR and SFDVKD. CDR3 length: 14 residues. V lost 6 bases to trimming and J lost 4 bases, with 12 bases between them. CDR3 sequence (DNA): TGTGCCACCAGTTCCGGGGGTTCAAATCAGCCCCAGCATTTT. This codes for CATSSGGSNQPQHF.

This chain's CDR3 is CASSLWTSGVMQTQYF. The CDR3 nucleotides read TGTGCCAGCAGTCTCTGGACTAGCGGGGTAATGCAGACCCAGTACTTC. The rearrangement uses TRBV27 and TRBJ2-5; 12 nucleotides match TRBD2. The CDR3 length is 16 residues. V shed 5 bases, J shed 6 bases, and the junction held 10 bases outside the gene matches. CDR1 is MNHEY, CDR2 SMNVEV, per germline (reference sequence).

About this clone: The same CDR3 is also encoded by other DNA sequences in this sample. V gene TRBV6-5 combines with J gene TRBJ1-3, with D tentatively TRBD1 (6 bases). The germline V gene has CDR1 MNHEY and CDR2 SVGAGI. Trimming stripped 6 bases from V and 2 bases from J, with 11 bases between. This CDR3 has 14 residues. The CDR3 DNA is TGTGCCAGCAGCAGAACAGGGACTGGAAACACCATATATTTT. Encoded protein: CASSRTGTGNTIYF.

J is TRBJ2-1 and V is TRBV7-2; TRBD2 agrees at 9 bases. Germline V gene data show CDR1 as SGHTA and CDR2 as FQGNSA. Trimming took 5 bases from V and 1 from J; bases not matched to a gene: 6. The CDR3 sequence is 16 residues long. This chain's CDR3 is CASSLRGGLSYNEQFF. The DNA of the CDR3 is TGTGCCAGCAGCCTGCGGGGGGGCCTATCCTACAATGAGCAGTTCTTC.

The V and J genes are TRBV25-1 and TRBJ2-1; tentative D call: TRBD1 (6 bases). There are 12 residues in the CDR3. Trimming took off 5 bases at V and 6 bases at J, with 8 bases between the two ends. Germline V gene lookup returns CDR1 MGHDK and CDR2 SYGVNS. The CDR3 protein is CASSKQGNEQFF. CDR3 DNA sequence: TGTGCCAGCAGTAAACAGGGCAATGAGCAGTTCTTC.

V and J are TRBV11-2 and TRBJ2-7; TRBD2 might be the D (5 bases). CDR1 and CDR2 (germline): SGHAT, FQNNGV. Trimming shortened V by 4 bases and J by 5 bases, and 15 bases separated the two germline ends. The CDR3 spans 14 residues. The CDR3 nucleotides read TGTGCCAGCAGCTCACCCCGAGGGCGGCACGAGCAGTACTTC. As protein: CASSSPRGRHEQYF.

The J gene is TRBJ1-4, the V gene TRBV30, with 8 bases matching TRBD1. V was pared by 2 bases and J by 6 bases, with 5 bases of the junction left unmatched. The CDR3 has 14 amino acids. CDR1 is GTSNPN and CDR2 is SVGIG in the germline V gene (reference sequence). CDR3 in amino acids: CAWSLQGVYEKLFF. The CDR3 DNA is TGTGCCTGGAGTTTACAGGGGGTTTATGAAAAACTGTTTTTT.

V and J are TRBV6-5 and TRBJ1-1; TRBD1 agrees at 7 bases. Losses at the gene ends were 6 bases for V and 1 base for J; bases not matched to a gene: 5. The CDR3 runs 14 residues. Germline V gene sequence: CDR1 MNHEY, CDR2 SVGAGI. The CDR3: CASRIGGANTEAFF. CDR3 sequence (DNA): TGTGCCAGCAGGATAGGGGGCGCGAACACTGAAGCTTTCTTT.

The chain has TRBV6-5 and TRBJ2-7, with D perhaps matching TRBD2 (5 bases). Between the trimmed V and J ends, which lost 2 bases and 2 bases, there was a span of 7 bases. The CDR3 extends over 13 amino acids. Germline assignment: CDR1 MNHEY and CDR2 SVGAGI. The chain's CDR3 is CASSYRETYEQYF. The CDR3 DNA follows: TGTGCCAGCAGTTACAGGGAGACCTACGAGCAGTACTTC.